A single sample is the source of the 2 T cell receptor beta chains below, sequenced in a study of blood T cell repertoires in COVID-19. Sequencing was performed with immunoSEQ multiplex PCR; in TCRdb, only in-frame clones are kept and a portion is missing. Of about 250,000 clones in the sample, about nine tenths were seen once. The sample consisted of PBMCs or T cells enriched from blood (not recorded which). The source is a man in his late teens or twenties who had recovered from COVID-19.

The chain uses TRBV27 and TRBJ2-3; the match to TRBD2 covers 13 bases. V was clipped by 6 bases and J by 5 bases; unmatched bases: 5. The germline V gene has CDR1 MNHEY and CDR2 SMNVEV (reference sequence). The length of the CDR3 is 15 residues. The CDR3 sequence is CASSGLAGVRDTQYF. The CDR3 DNA reads TGTGCCAGCAGCGGACTAGCGGGAGTTAGAGATACGCAGTATTTT.

The chain has TRBV5-6 and TRBJ2-3, with 10 bases lining up with TRBD1. J gave up 2 bases and V 5 bases, and 8 bases lay outside the gene matches. The CDR3 extends over 16 amino acids. Germline loops: CDR1 SGHDT, CDR2 YYEEEE. As DNA, the CDR3 is TGTGCCAGCAGATTCCGGGACAGGGGTTTCACAGATACGCAGTATTTT. Amino acids: CASRFRDRGFTDTQYF.